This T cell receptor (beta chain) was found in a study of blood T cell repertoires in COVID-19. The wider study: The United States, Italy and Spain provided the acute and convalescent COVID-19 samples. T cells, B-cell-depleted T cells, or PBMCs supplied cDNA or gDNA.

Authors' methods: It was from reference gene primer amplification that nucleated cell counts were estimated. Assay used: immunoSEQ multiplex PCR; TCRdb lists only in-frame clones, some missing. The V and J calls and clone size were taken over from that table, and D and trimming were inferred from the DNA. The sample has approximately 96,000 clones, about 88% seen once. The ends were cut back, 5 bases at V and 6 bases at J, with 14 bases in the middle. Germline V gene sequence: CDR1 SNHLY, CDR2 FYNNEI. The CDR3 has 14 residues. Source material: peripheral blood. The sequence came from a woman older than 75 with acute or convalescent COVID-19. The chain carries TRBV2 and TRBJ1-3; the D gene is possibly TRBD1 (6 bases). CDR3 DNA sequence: TGTGCCAGCAGTTACACAGGGACGGTAAACACCATATATTTT. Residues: CASSYTGTVNTIYF.